The T cell receptor beta chain described here comes from a study of blood T cell repertoires in COVID-19. For the study at large: COVID-19 samples, acute and convalescent, were from the United States, Italy and Spain.

From germline, CDR1 is SGHRS and CDR2 YFSETQ. This CDR3 region has 14 residues. The V and J ends lost 0 bases and 13 bases respectively, with 14 bases between them. Measured with immunoSEQ multiplex PCR; TCRdb has only the in-frame clones, and not every one. The sample lists more than 150,000 clones; around 83% were seen once. The TCR comes from a man between 65 and 79 years old who had recovered from COVID-19. This sequence joins TRBV5-1 and TRBJ1-6; no clear D gene. Sequencing was done on a sample of peripheral blood. Here the CDR3 DNA reads TGCGCCAGCAGCTTGGGGTCAGGCCCCCGGCCCCTCCACTTT. Its translation is CASSLGSGPRPLHF.